Presented here are 20 T cell receptor beta chains from one specimen sequenced in a study of cytomegalovirus exposure and HLA in healthy donors. Amplification used 60 Vbeta primers and 13 Jbeta primers. Only in-frame clones appear in the TCRdb table, and some are missing; sequencing was by immunoSEQ multiplex PCR. Here the sample spans some 98,000 clones, 55% to 75% being singletons. The specimen was PBMCs. These receptors all stem from a man aged 50-60 years in good health and CMV-seronegative.

The chain joins TRBV27 to TRBJ1-5; tentatively, D is TRBD1 (5 bases). The germline gives CDR1 MNHEY, CDR2 SMNVEV (reference sequence). Trimming stripped 4 bases from V and 1 base from J, with 14 bases between. This CDR3 has 16 residues. As DNA, the CDR3 is TGTGCCAGCAGTTACCGACAGCCCGGGAGCAATCAGCCCCAGCATTTT. It encodes CASSYRQPGSNQPQHF.

This chain connects TRBV13 to TRBJ1-1; D is unclear. Trimming pared 3 bases from V and 2 bases from J, leaving 19 bases between. Germline CDR1 is PRHDT and CDR2 is FYEKMQ (reference sequence). This CDR3 spans 17 amino acids. Written as DNA, the CDR3 is TGTGCCAGCAGCTTGGAGACCCTCGTAGAAGGAAACACTGAAGCTTTCTTT. It yields the protein CASSLETLVEGNTEAFF.

The V and J genes are TRBV6-6 and TRBJ2-7; D is perhaps TRBD1 (5 bases). Trimming took 10 bases from V and 5 from J, leaving 21 bases between them. The germline V gene encodes CDR1 MNHNY and CDR2 SVGAGI (reference sequence). This CDR3 is built from 14 residues. The CDR3 region has the DNA TGTGCCACCCTATCCTTTGGACATGATAACGAGCAGTACTTC. Its protein product is CATLSFGHDNEQYF.

This clone appeared a few times. The chain couples TRBV11-2 to TRBJ2-1; 9 nucleotides line up with TRBD1. CDR1 is SGHAT and CDR2 is FQNNGV in the germline V gene. The CDR3 is 15 residues long. V trimming: 4 bases; J trimming: 5 bases; junction bases outside the gene matches: 6. In nucleotides, the CDR3 is TGTGCCAGCAGCTCACGGGGACAGGGCAACAATGAGCAGTTCTTC. Translating gives CASSSRGQGNNEQFF. The full variable domain, in which reference TRBV11-2 and TRBJ2-1 provide the parts outside the CDR3, is EAGVAQSPRYKIIEKRQSVAFWCNPISGHATLYWYQQILGQGPKLLIQFQNNGVVDDSQLPKDRFSAERLKGVDSTLKIQPAKLEDSAVYLCASSSRGQGNNEQFFGPGTRLTVL.

J is TRBJ2-2 and V is TRBV2, with 11 positions matching TRBD2. The CDR3 has 15 residues. The V segment lost 6 bases and the J segment 6 bases; nucleotides outside the gene matches: 6. Looked up from germline, CDR1 is SNHLY and CDR2 is FYNNEI. The CDR3 DNA reads TGTGCCAGCAGAGCGACTAGCGGGGAGGCCGGGGAGCTGTTTTTT. Its translation is CASRATSGEAGELFF.

This clone was picked up a small number of times. The V call is TRBV7-2, the J call TRBJ1-4, with D perhaps matching TRBD1 (6 bases). This CDR3 spans 16 amino acids. Per germline, CDR1 SGHTA and CDR2 FQGNSA. The V gene lost 5 bases and the J gene lost 0 bases, with 13 bases spanning the gap. CDR3 nucleotides: TGTGCCAGCAGCGGACAGCCCGTTGCAACTAATGAAAAACTGTTTTTT. This gives the protein CASSGQPVATNEKLFF.

The V call is TRBV7-9, the J call TRBJ1-2; D call uncertain. The CDR3 length is 13 residues. Germline CDR1 SEHNR, CDR2 FQNEAQ (reference sequence). V gave up 1 base and J gave up 3 bases, with 6 bases separating them. CDR3 DNA: TGTGCCAGCAGCTTAGTCGGAGACTATGGCTACACCTTC. This translates into CASSLVGDYGYTF.

J is TRBJ1-5 and V is TRBV11-2, with a tentative D call TRBD1 (5 bases). Germline values: CDR1 SGHAT, CDR2 FQNNGV. CDR3 size: 14 residues. V shed 2 bases and J shed 3 bases, with 8 bases lying between them. The CDR3 sequence is CASSLTGPNQPQHF. The CDR3 DNA reads TGTGCCAGCAGCTTAACAGGTCCCAATCAGCCCCAGCATTTT.

This clone has just a few counts. This chain's CDR3 is CASSGGAGRAGGRYEQYF. The CDR3 coding sequence is TGTGCCAGCAGCGGGGGGGCGGGCCGAGCGGGAGGGCGTTACGAGCAGTACTTC. This chain links TRBV5-4 with TRBJ2-7; 10 bases fit TRBD2. J lost 4 bases, V lost 4 bases, and 17 bases had no gene match. CDR1 is SGHNT, CDR2 YYREEE, per germline (reference sequence). CDR3 length: 18 amino acids.

The gene calls are TRBV27 and TRBJ2-5, with 9 bases fitting TRBD2. Near its end, the DNA agrees better with TRBJ2-7, so the J call may be wrong. There are 14 residues in the CDR3. Germline CDR1 is MNHEY and CDR2 is SMNVEV (reference sequence). The chain's CDR3 is CASKGREGLDEQYF. As DNA, the CDR3 is TGTGCCAGCAAAGGGCGGGAGGGCCTGGACGAGCAGTACTTC.

In DNA, the CDR3 is TGTGCCAGCAGTTCTCTCGGGACAGGGAGTGAAAAACTGTTTTTT. Its translation is CASSSLGTGSEKLFF. The chain employs TRBV5-5 and TRBJ1-4; 9 nucleotides align to TRBD1. Per germline, CDR1 SGHKS and CDR2 YYEKEE (reference sequence). The CDR3 has 15 amino acids. V shed 5 bases and J 7 bases; nucleotides not matched to a gene: 9.

This chain connects TRBV5-1 to TRBJ2-5, with 10 bases aligning to TRBD1. The J call may be incorrect, as the DNA end agrees better with TRBJ2-7. CDR1 and CDR2 (germline): SGHRS, YFSETQ. The CDR3 consists of 14 residues. The CDR3 region has the DNA TGCGCCAGCAGCCCGGGACAGGGGATCCACGAGCAGTACTTC. This translates into CASSPGQGIHEQYF.

The sample holds one count of this clone. The V gene is TRBV27, the J gene TRBJ1-2, with 7 bases aligning to TRBD1. Germline V lookup: CDR1 MNHEY, CDR2 SMNVEV (reference sequence). This CDR3 is built from 16 residues. The V segment lost 6 bases and the J segment 4 bases; nucleotides outside the gene matches: 14. DNA for the CDR3: TGTGCCAGCAGCCGGGAGGGGACAGCTGGCGTCTATGGCTACACCTTC. Protein product: CASSREGTAGVYGYTF.

This chain joins TRBV5-6 and TRBJ1-3; D possibly corresponds to TRBD1 (5 bases). V lost 3 bases, J lost 0 bases, and 13 bases lay in between. Germline lookup yields CDR1 SGHDT and CDR2 YYEEEE. The CDR3 runs 16 residues. This chain's CDR3 is CASSSRGTYSGNTIYF. CDR3 nucleotide sequence: TGTGCCAGCAGCTCCCGCGGGACTTACTCTGGAAACACCATATATTTT.

The J gene is TRBJ1-4, the V gene TRBV5-1; a weak D match, TRBD1 (6 bases). This CDR3 contains 14 residues. V was cut by 6 bases and J by 4 bases, with 13 bases left in between. CDR1 is SGHRS, CDR2 YFSETQ, per germline. CDR3 amino acids: CASTGGQLNEKLFF. CDR3 coding DNA: TGCGCCAGCACGGGGGGACAACTTAATGAAAAACTGTTTTTT.

The gene calls are TRBV5-1 and TRBJ2-3; 9 positions agree with TRBD2. This CDR3 is built from 15 residues. Looked up from germline, CDR1 is SGHRS and CDR2 is YFSETQ. Losses at the gene ends were 4 bases for V and 6 bases for J; bases not matched to a gene: 9. As DNA, the CDR3 is TGCGCCAGCAGCCTAGCGGGAAAGCTGGCGGATACGCAGTATTTT. Translation: CASSLAGKLADTQYF.

This clone came up once. The genes are TRBV5-1 and TRBJ1-2; 8 nucleotides match TRBD1. This CDR3 has 15 residues. CDR1 SGHRS and CDR2 YFSETQ come from the germline V gene. The J segment lost 3 bases and the V segment lost 3 bases, leaving 7 bases of the junction unmatched. The CDR3 nucleotides read TGCGCCAGCAGCTACTGGACAGGGACTGACTATGGCTACACCTTC. This translates into CASSYWTGTDYGYTF. The full variable domain, with the rest looked up from reference TRBV5-1 and TRBJ1-2, is KAGVTQTPRYLIKTRGQQVTLSCSPISGHRSVSWYQQTPGQGLQFLFEYFSETQRNKGNFPGRFSGRQFSNSRSEMNVSTLELGDSALYLCASSYWTGTDYGYTFGSGTRLTVV.

In this sample, this clone turned up a few times. The genes are TRBV11-2 and TRBJ2-7, with 9 nucleotides matching TRBD1. V trimming: 11 bases; J trimming: 0 bases; junction bases outside the gene matches: 14. Germline CDR1 is SGHAT and CDR2 is FQNNGV. The CDR3 loop spans 16 amino acids. CDR3 in amino acids: CASGTGSTLSSYEQYF. Written as DNA, the CDR3 is TGTGCCTCTGGGACAGGGTCCACTTTGAGCTCCTACGAGCAGTACTTC.

The sample holds one count of this clone. The CDR3 reads CASGGGRNRGSNYGYTF. Here the CDR3 DNA reads TGTGCCAGTGGCGGAGGGAGAAACAGGGGGTCGAACTATGGCTACACCTTC. The V gene is TRBV19, the J gene TRBJ1-2; 8 bases fit TRBD1. V lost 8 bases, J lost 2 bases, and 16 bases stayed unmatched. Germline V gene sequence: CDR1 LNHDA, CDR2 SQIVND (reference sequence). The CDR3 covers 17 residues.

The J gene is TRBJ1-1, the V gene TRBV6-5; 9 bases are shared with TRBD1. CDR1 is MNHEY, CDR2 SVGAGI, per germline. Trimming took 7 bases from V and 4 from J; bases not matched to a gene: 4. The CDR3 is 13 amino acids. The CDR3 sequence: CASMRTGATEAFF. CDR3 nucleotide sequence: TGTGCCAGCATGCGGACAGGGGCCACTGAAGCTTTCTTT.